Below, one TCR beta chain is given with its context. This clonotype appeared a few times. Its cognate antigen has yet to be identified. No much larger clone exists at a distance of one base, and base qualities are not known. The CDR1 and CDR2 encoded by the germline V gene are MNHEY and SVGEGT. Unmatched junction bases come to 10, with V trimmed by 6 bases and J by 0 bases. The CDR3 starts with the cysteine, ends with the phenylalanine, and has 18 residues. The retained sequence is limited to the CDR3, 54 bases, with the frame set at the first base. Ficoll-Paque density gradient centrifugation was used to isolate PBMCs. This record belongs to a study of T-cell memory formation after mild COVID-19 (dated by TCRdb to the early 2020s). About the investigation overall: Most TCR sequence clusters were specific to one of the two donors. In a couple of donors, T-cell clones that expanded and contracted after mild COVID-19 were tracked by sequencing TCRalpha and TCRbeta repertoires over time. The cohort comprised two young, previously healthy adult volunteers, one female and one male.

Points the paper makes about the study in general: The second-wave clones that peaked on day 37 were not confirmed to be SARS-CoV-2 specific. Contracting CD4+ clones were located mainly in the CM and EM memory subsets, whereas CD8+ clones were found to be enriched in EMRA. From day 15 to 85, contracting clones showed balanced CD4/CD8 phenotypes, whereas a second wave of clones that expanded from day 15 to 37 leaned towards CD4+. Some responding clones were detected in pre-infection memory, which suggested that pre-existing cross-reactive memory T cells had joined the SARS-CoV-2 response. The study covered only a couple of mild cases, and larger cohorts including severe cases with pre-infection samples were considered necessary.

TCRdb names Illumina NovaSeq 6000 as the instrument used. Using 5'RACE with constant-segment primers, TCRalpha and TCRbeta cDNA libraries were constructed, with sample barcodes and unique molecular identifiers added in the process. RNA was extracted from every sample with Trizol reagent. Library amplification was performed in two PCR steps, and a second sample barcode and Illumina TruSeq adapters were introduced in the second step. The libraries were sequenced on an Illumina NovaSeq using 2 x 150 bp paired-end reads. The paper's data handling went like this. The reads were demultiplexed and collapsed into UMI-guided consensus sequences using migec v1.2.7. Using mixcr v2.1.11, UMI consensuses were aligned to TRA and TRB V and J templates and then assembled into clonotypes. A clonotype was counted as expanded or contracted only when both edgeR and NoisET called the clonotype significant, with the noise models trained on biological replicates. For edgeR calls, the cutoffs were a false discovery rate-adjusted p below 0.01 and a log2 fold-change threshold of 1. As an exploratory analysis of dynamics, PCA with hierarchical clustering was applied to max-normalized trajectories of the 1000 most abundant clonotypes. Separately sequenced CD4+ and CD8+ repertoires were used to assign a CD4 or CD8 phenotype to each responding clone. TCRdb passed the public sequencing reads through fastp at Q25 and MiXCR, retaining productive beta sequences. Entries that share a CDR3 protein sequence are merged under the most common genes and DNA. The V and J calls follow TCRdb's processing rather than the paper's. The sample table holds 300,000 to 400,000 distinct CDR3 sequences, of which roughly 15% were seen once. The top ten hold approximately 20% of the sample.

The sample was PBMCs or a T cell subset sorted from them (not recorded which). This chain is built from TRBV6-2 or TRBV6-3 and TRBJ2-3, with 12 bases matching TRBD2. The sequence was collected from a man younger than 35 who had mild COVID-19 (a few samples of this study predate the infection). The sample titles of this study are shuffled in the database, so cell type and time point are left out; the donor was told from shared clones. CDR3 region: CASSLTTSGGLSTDTQYF. The sequence in DNA is TGTGCCAGCAGCTTGACGACTAGCGGGGGCCTAAGCACAGATACGCAGTATTTT.